This TCR beta chain derives from a study of T-cell memory formation after mild COVID-19. Looking at the study overall: Largely, TCR clusters stayed within a single donor.

The V end was cut by 0 bases, the J end by 2 bases, with 9 bases between. The length of the CDR3 is 14 residues. Germline V gene sequence: CDR1 SGHRS, CDR2 YFSETQ. Overall study findings and caveats: There was a balanced CD4/CD8 profile in clones contracting day 15 to 85, and later expanders leaned CD4+. The second-wave clones peaking on day 37 were not confirmed as SARS-CoV-2-specific.

5'RACE primed at constant segments yielded TCR alpha and TCR beta cDNA libraries bearing sample barcodes and UMIs. Each CDR3 protein is one row after TCRdb ran MiXCR on the 5' RACE reads. The sample has 140,000 or so distinct CDR3 sequences; around 21% are singletons. Worth noting for this clonotype: The antigen remains unidentified.

The chain is built from TRBV5-1 and TRBJ2-7; the D is unclear. The sample consisted of PBMCs or a T cell subset sorted from them (not recorded which). The source is an adult woman who had mild COVID-19 (a few samples of this study predate the infection). Cell type and time point are not known. Here the CDR3 reads CASSLGSVPYEQYF. The CDR3, as DNA: TGCGCCAGCAGCTTGGGTTCAGTACCCTACGAGCAGTACTTC.